This TCR beta chain was recorded in a study of T cells in Graves' hyperthyroidism and ophthalmopathy. Regions amplified from RNA transcripts were the TCR beta CDR3 regions. Carried out on the TCR CDR3, a first-round RT-PCR used the HTBI primer set. From the multiplex PCR reads, TCRdb called clonotypes with MiXCR, one entry per CDR3 protein. The table records more than 500,000 distinct CDR3 sequences, around 46% of them present only once. Each diagnosis was grounded in clinical symptoms, serum thyroxine and TRAb, thyroid ultrasound, and orbital computed tomography. This clonotype was seen repeatedly, ten times or more. Its matching antigen is unknown. Findings and caveats of the study: Ophthalmopathy was told apart from stable hyperthyroidism by a 13 V-J model.

The sequenced sample was peripheral blood or thyroid tissue (not recorded which). The receptor's source is an adult woman with Graves' disease, either hyperthyroidism or ophthalmopathy (not recorded which).

The DNA of the CDR3 is TGCAGTGCTACAGGGGGCGTCACTGAAGCTTTCTTT. This sequence encodes CSATGGVTEAFF. The J gene is TRBJ1-1, the V gene TRBV20-1; 8 positions agree with TRBD1. The J segment lost 4 bases and the V segment lost 4 bases, leaving 2 bases of the junction unmatched. The length of the CDR3 is 12 residues. Germline V gene data show CDR1 as DFQATT and CDR2 as SNEGSKA (reference sequence).